Ten or more counts support the clone carrying this T cell receptor (beta chain). Its antigen is not identified. The data are from a study of metastatic and nonmetastatic thyroid tumors. From the PCR reads, TCRdb re-called clones with MiXCR. This table holds under 35,000 clones, roughly 23% found once. No patient had received any treatment before thyroid surgery. Findings and caveats of the study: In blood and tumor, TCR beta diversity was reportedly significantly higher in malignant thyroid tumors than in benign nodules.

The CDR3 sequence is 14 residues long. The V gene's germline CDR1 is SQVTM and CDR2 ANQGSEA. Losses at the gene ends were 5 bases for V and 7 bases for J; bases not matched to a gene: 10. The chain carries TRBV29-1 and TRBJ2-2; 7 nucleotides line up with TRBD2. The sequence was obtained from a female donor with papillary thyroid cancer or a benign thyroid nodule (not recorded which). Some clones in this sample may be carry-over from other donors' samples. The sample taken for sequencing was blood. Here the CDR3 reads CSVPSGFLGGELFF. The CDR3 region has the DNA TGCAGCGTTCCTAGCGGCTTCCTGGGCGGGGAGCTGTTTTTT.